This TCR beta chain stems from a study of control samples from healthy donors and cancer patients. TCRdb's copy holds only in-frame clones and misses some; the assay was immunoSEQ multiplex PCR. The data hold approximately 35,000 clones, with 80% to 95% observed a single time. The CDR3 covers 14 residues. V was pared by 4 bases and J by 7 bases, with 14 bases between. CDR1 is SNHLY, CDR2 FYNNEI, per germline. Sequencing used PBMCs. The V call is TRBV2, the J call TRBJ1-5; D may be TRBD1 (5 bases). This clonotype was obtained from a man aged 35 to 55 with colorectal cancer. The chain's CDR3 is CASSGTQKGQPQHF. The DNA of the CDR3 is TGTGCCAGCAGTGGGACCCAGAAGGGGCAGCCCCAGCATTTT.